These 28 T cell receptor beta chains came from one sample sequenced in a study of blood T cell repertoires in COVID-19. The assay was immunoSEQ multiplex PCR, and TCRdb's table has in-frame clones only and misses some. The sample yields under 150,000 clones, roughly 79% seen once. Material: PBMCs or T cells enriched from blood (not recorded which). The source is a woman aged 50 to 65 who had recovered from COVID-19.

Comment on this clone: Distinct nucleotide sequences in the sample also encode this CDR3. The chain carries TRBV5-1 and TRBJ2-2, with TRBD2 as a possible D gene (5 bases). The V gene lost 0 bases and the J gene lost 5 bases, with 5 bases spanning the gap. Looked up from germline, CDR1 is SGHRS and CDR2 is YFSETQ. This CDR3 spans 13 amino acids. CDR3 bases: TGCGCCAGCAGCTTGGCGGGAACCGGGGAGCTGTTTTTT. It encodes CASSLAGTGELFF.

The chain links TRBV29-1 to TRBJ1-2; 7 bases line up with TRBD1. In germline, CDR1 is SQVTM, CDR2 ANQGSEA. V shed 1 base, J shed 2 bases, and the junction held 7 bases outside the gene matches. This CDR3 comprises 15 residues. The CDR3 sequence: CSVEGRRGQNYGYTF. CDR3 DNA: TGCAGCGTTGAAGGGAGGAGGGGGCAGAACTATGGCTACACCTTC.

This chain links TRBV19 with TRBJ1-5; tentatively, D is TRBD1 (5 bases). The V end lost 7 bases, the J end lost 11 bases, and 9 bases lay between the germline ends. CDR1 LNHDA and CDR2 SQIVND come from the germline V gene (reference sequence). The CDR3 has 10 residues. In DNA form, the CDR3 reads TGTGCCAGTAACTCAGGGACCCAGCATTTT. This encodes CASNSGTQHF.

The rearrangement uses TRBV11-2 and TRBJ1-4; 7 nucleotides line up with TRBD1. This CDR3 is 15 amino acids long. Germline V CDR1 and CDR2: SGHAT, FQNNGV. The junction had 6 bases not matched to a gene; V was cut back by 1 base and J by 7 bases. CDR3 sequence reads: CASSLGRGQFEKLFF. The CDR3 coding sequence is TGTGCCAGCAGCTTAGGGAGGGGACAGTTTGAAAAACTGTTTTTT.

This clone was observed a single time. The chain uses TRBV19 and TRBJ2-2; the match to TRBD1 covers 8 bases. Germline assignment: CDR1 LNHDA and CDR2 SQIVND (reference sequence). The CDR3 covers 16 residues. Trimming took 8 bases from V and 6 from J; bases not matched to a gene: 14. CDR3 in amino acids: CASSLGGQVSSGELFF. Written as DNA, the CDR3 is TGTGCCAGTTCACTGGGGGGACAGGTCAGTTCCGGGGAGCTGTTTTTT. The variable domain in full, with the rest retrieved from reference TRBV19 and TRBJ2-2, is DGGITQSPKYLFRKEGQNVTLSCEQNLNHDAMYWYRQDPGQGLRLIYYSQIVNDFQKGDIAEGYSVSREKKESFPLTVTSAQKNPTAFYLCASSLGGQVSSGELFFGEGSRLTVL.

The chain is built from TRBV4-2 and TRBJ2-2; TRBD1 aligns across 8 bases. The ends lost 4 bases at V and 4 bases at J; junction bases unmatched: 14. CDR1 and CDR2 (germline): LGHNA, YNFKEQ. The CDR3 runs to 18 residues. The CDR3 loop reads CASSRGGQGLSGTGELFF. In nucleotides, the CDR3 is TGTGCCAGCAGCCGAGGAGGACAGGGCCTAAGTGGCACCGGGGAGCTGTTTTTT.

The chain recombines TRBV5-1 with TRBJ2-3; possible D gene TRBD1, 5 bases. Germline CDR1 is SGHRS and CDR2 is YFSETQ. Trimming stripped 2 bases from V and 2 bases from J, with 18 bases between. This CDR3 spans 17 amino acids. CDR3 DNA: TGCGCCAGCAGCTTCGAACCAGGGCCACTTCTCACAGATACGCAGTATTTT. Translated, it gives CASSFEPGPLLTDTQYF.

The rearrangement links TRBV19 to TRBJ1-6; the D is unclear. In germline, CDR1 is LNHDA, CDR2 SQIVND (reference sequence). CDR3 length equals 14 residues. The V end lost 3 bases, the J end lost 6 bases, and 9 bases lay between the germline ends. The DNA of the CDR3 is TGTGCCAGTAGTATCTTGGTGGCTAATTCACCCCTCCACTTT. The encoded protein is CASSILVANSPLHF.

The genes are TRBV13 and TRBJ2-7; TRBD1 matches 9 bases. V was clipped by 3 bases and J by 4 bases; unmatched bases: 4. Germline loops: CDR1 PRHDT, CDR2 FYEKMQ (reference sequence). The CDR3 sequence is 14 residues long. The CDR3 DNA follows: TGTGCCAGCAGCTTTGGGGACAGGGCTTACGAGCAGTACTTC. Translation: CASSFGDRAYEQYF.

The V gene is TRBV5-1, the J gene TRBJ2-5; TRBD2 matches 14 bases. The CDR3 is 17 amino acids. The V gene's germline CDR1 is SGHRS and CDR2 YFSETQ. V shed 4 bases and J 5 bases; nucleotides not matched to a gene: 10. As DNA, the CDR3 is TGCGCCAGCAGCACTGGAGGGACTAGCGGGGGAGGGGAGACCCAGTACTTC. This codes for CASSTGGTSGGGETQYF.

The chain combines TRBV2 with TRBJ1-6; 9 nucleotides agree with TRBD1. The CDR3 sequence is 14 residues long. Looked up from germline, CDR1 is SNHLY and CDR2 is FYNNEI. With V trimmed by 5 bases and J by 7 bases, 3 bases remained unmatched. Here the CDR3 DNA reads TGTGCCAGCAGTCCGGGACAGGGAAATTCACCCCTCCACTTT. Its protein product is CASSPGQGNSPLHF.

For this clone: The identical CDR3 is also encoded by other nucleotide sequences in the sample. The V gene is TRBV5-1, the J gene TRBJ1-5; TRBD1 might be the D (5 bases). The V gene lost 0 bases and the J gene lost 1 base, with 8 bases spanning the gap. This CDR3 contains 15 residues. Germline V lookup: CDR1 SGHRS, CDR2 YFSETQ. This chain's CDR3 is CASSLAGGSNQPQHF. In DNA, the CDR3 is TGCGCCAGCAGCTTGGCCGGGGGGAGCAATCAGCCCCAGCATTTT.

The DNA of the CDR3 is TGTGCCAGCCGACAGGCGGGTGGAAACACCATATATTTT. It codes for CASRQAGGNTIYF. The chain joins TRBV28 to TRBJ1-3; a possible D gene is TRBD1 (6 bases). Looked up from germline, CDR1 is MDHEN and CDR2 is SYDVKM. The CDR3 is 13 amino acids. Deletions cut 8 bases from V and 3 bases from J, with 11 bases between.

The chain combines TRBV5-1 with TRBJ2-2; 9 bases fit TRBD1. In germline, CDR1 is SGHRS, CDR2 YFSETQ. Trimming removed 4 bases from V and 6 bases from J; junction bases left unmatched: 4. There are 14 residues in the CDR3. The CDR3, as DNA: TGCGCCAGCAGCCGGGACAGGGTGGCCGGGGAGCTGTTTTTT. It specifies CASSRDRVAGELFF.

The J gene is TRBJ1-5, the V gene TRBV12-5; TRBD1 might be the D (5 bases). V lost 3 bases and J 2 bases, leaving 11 bases between the germline ends. Per the germline V gene, CDR1 is LGHNT and CDR2 is FRNRAP. The CDR3 length is 15 residues. This CDR3 is CASGLPGGGNQPQHF. CDR3 bases: TGTGCTAGTGGTTTACCAGGAGGGGGCAATCAGCCCCAGCATTTT. Complete variable domain (other parts from reference TRBV12-5 and TRBJ1-5): DARVTQTPRHKVTEMGQEVTMRCQPILGHNTVFWYRQTMMQGLELLAYFRNRAPLDDSGMPKDRFSAEMPDATLATLKIQPSEPRDSAVYFCASGLPGGGNQPQHFGDGTRLSIL.

The V call is TRBV28, the J call TRBJ1-5; 8 bases are shared with TRBD1. Germline V CDR1 and CDR2: MDHEN, SYDVKM. Trimming took 3 bases from V and 5 from J; bases not matched to a gene: 6. CDR3 length: 15 residues. The CDR3 region has the DNA TGTGCCAGCAGTTTCAGGGCCAGGGGGCATCAGCCCCAGCATTTT. Residues: CASSFRARGHQPQHF.

This clone was picked up a small number of times. The rearrangement joins TRBV19 to TRBJ1-4; TRBD1 aligns across 10 bases. Trimming took 7 bases from V and 5 from J; bases not matched to a gene: 7. This CDR3 contains 15 residues. Germline V CDR1 and CDR2: LNHDA, SQIVND (reference sequence). The CDR3 is CASNIPGQGNEKLFF. The CDR3 bases are TGTGCCAGTAACATACCGGGACAGGGGAATGAAAAACTGTTTTTT.

J is TRBJ1-1 and V is TRBV5-4, with TRBD1 matching over 7 bases. CDR1 and CDR2 (germline): SGHNT, YYREEE (reference sequence). V dropped 4 bases and J dropped 0; count of bases not matched to a gene: 6. The CDR3 has 15 residues. The CDR3 DNA is TGTGCCAGCAGCCCAAGGCAGGGGGTGAACACTGAAGCTTTCTTT. This gives the protein CASSPRQGVNTEAFF.

CDR3 DNA: TGTGCCAGCAGCATCCGTAGCGGGGGAAGCACAGATACGCAGTATTTT. It is translated as CASSIRSGGSTDTQYF. The rearrangement uses TRBV9 and TRBJ2-3; 9 bases are a match to TRBD2. This CDR3 comprises 16 residues. The trim removed 4 bases at V and 0 bases at J, leaving 6 bases unmatched. CDR1 and CDR2 (germline): SGDLS, YYNGEE.

The J gene is TRBJ2-1, the V gene TRBV14; a weak D match, TRBD2 (6 bases). V lost 4 bases and J 8 bases, leaving 18 bases between the germline ends. The V gene's germline CDR1 is SGHDN and CDR2 FVKESK. There are 15 residues in the CDR3. CDR3 in amino acids: CASSPWGRGGDEQFF. The CDR3 region has the DNA TGTGCCAGCAGCCCCTGGGGCCGCGGAGGGGATGAGCAGTTCTTC.

This clone was observed once. This chain connects TRBV4-2 to TRBJ1-1; perhaps TRBD1 as D (5 bases). Deletions cut 0 bases from V and 5 bases from J, with 10 bases between. Per germline, CDR1 LGHNA and CDR2 YNFKEQ. The CDR3 is 14 amino acids. CDR3 bases: TGTGCCAGCAGCCAAGATCAAGGGGTGACTGAAGCTTTCTTT. Its translation: CASSQDQGVTEAFF.

The chain joins TRBV6-6 to TRBJ1-1; weak D call: TRBD1 (5 bases). This CDR3 has 17 amino acids. The germline CDR1 and CDR2 sequences are MNHNY and SVGAGI (reference sequence). Trimming stripped 5 bases from V and 0 bases from J, with 19 bases between. The CDR3 spells CASSPTLGGGMNTEAFF. CDR3 DNA: TGTGCCAGCAGTCCCACCTTGGGGGGGGGTATGAACACTGAAGCTTTCTTT.

The gene calls are TRBV2 and TRBJ1-1, with D perhaps TRBD1 (6 bases). The CDR3 length is 16 residues. Germline assignment: CDR1 SNHLY and CDR2 FYNNEI. Trimming cost V 7 bases and J 2 bases, with 20 bases left between them. The CDR3 reads CASTGGSGQRNTEAFF. The CDR3 DNA reads TGTGCCAGCACCGGAGGATCAGGACAGCGAAACACTGAAGCTTTCTTT.

This chain connects TRBV28 to TRBJ2-1; TRBD1 aligns across 7 bases. This CDR3 comprises 14 residues. The trim removed 5 bases at V and 1 base at J, leaving 2 bases unmatched. Germline V CDR1 and CDR2: MDHEN, SYDVKM. CDR3 nucleotide sequence: TGTGCCAGCAGTCCAGGGGGTTCCTACAATGAGCAGTTCTTC. Encoded protein: CASSPGGSYNEQFF. Combining the CDR3 with reference TRBV28 and TRBJ2-1 gives the whole variable domain DVKVTQSSRYLVKRTGEKVFLECVQDMDHENMFWYRQDPGLGLRLIYFSYDVKMKEKGDIPEGYSVSREKKERFSLILESASTNQTSMYLCASSPGGSYNEQFFGPGTRLTVL.

J is TRBJ2-3 and V is TRBV19; 7 bases fit TRBD2. Germline V gene sequence: CDR1 LNHDA, CDR2 SQIVND (reference sequence). Trimming at V came to 5 bases and at J to 5 bases, leaving 4 bases not matched to a gene. The CDR3 contains 13 residues. CDR3 loop: CASSPGRGDTQYF. CDR3 coding DNA: TGTGCCAGTAGTCCGGGGAGGGGAGATACGCAGTATTTT.

In this sample, this clone turned up once. The rearrangement joins TRBV7-6 to TRBJ2-7, with 12 nucleotides matching TRBD2. The CDR3 extends over 16 amino acids. V shed 4 bases and J 3 bases; nucleotides not matched to a gene: 7. Germline-derived CDR1 and CDR2 are SGHVS and FNYEAQ. The CDR3 bases are TGTGCCAGCAGCTCACCTAGCGGGGGGGCTAACTACGAGCAGTACTTC. Protein: CASSSPSGGANYEQYF.

This clone was seen only once. The chain combines TRBV4-1 with TRBJ1-3; no clear D. V dropped 0 bases and J dropped 4 bases, with 7 bases sitting between them. The germline CDR1 and CDR2 sequences are MGHRA and YSYEKL. This CDR3 comprises 14 residues. CDR3 residues: CASSQEWRGNTIYF. The DNA of the CDR3 is TGCGCCAGCAGCCAAGAATGGAGGGGAAACACCATATATTTT.

The chain links TRBV11-3 to TRBJ1-2, with 7 bases that match TRBD1. This CDR3 is built from 13 residues. J was trimmed by 7 bases and V by 4 bases; bases with no gene match: 6. Germline V CDR1 and CDR2: SGHNT, YENEEA. CDR3 DNA: TGTGCCAGCAGCTCTACACAGGGGTCTGGCTACACCTTC. Its protein product is CASSSTQGSGYTF.